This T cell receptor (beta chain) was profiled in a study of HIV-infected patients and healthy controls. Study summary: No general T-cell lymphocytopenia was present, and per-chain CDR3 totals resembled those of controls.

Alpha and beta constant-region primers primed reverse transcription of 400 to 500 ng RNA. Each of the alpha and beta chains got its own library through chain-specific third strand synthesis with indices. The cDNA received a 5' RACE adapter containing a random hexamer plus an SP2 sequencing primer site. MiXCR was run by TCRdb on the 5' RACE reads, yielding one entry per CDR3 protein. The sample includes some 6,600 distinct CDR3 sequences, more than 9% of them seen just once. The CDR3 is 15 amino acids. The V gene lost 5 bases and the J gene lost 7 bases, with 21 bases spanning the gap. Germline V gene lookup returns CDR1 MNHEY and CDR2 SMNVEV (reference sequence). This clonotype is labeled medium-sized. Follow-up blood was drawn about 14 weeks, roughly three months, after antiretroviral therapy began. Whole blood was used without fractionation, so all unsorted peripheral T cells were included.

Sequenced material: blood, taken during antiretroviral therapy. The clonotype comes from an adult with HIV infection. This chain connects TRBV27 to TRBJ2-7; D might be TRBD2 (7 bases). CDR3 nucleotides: TGTGCCAGCAGTCCCGTCTCGCGGGGGCAGGGTGAGCAGTACTTC. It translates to CASSPVSRGQGEQYF.